This is a list of T cell receptor beta chains from one sample in a study of human T cells and chemical hapten exposure. TCRdb called the RACE reads again in MiXCR, with one record for every CDR3 protein. Among around 380,000 distinct CDR3 sequences listed, 4.5% to 5.5% were seen once. This specimen was whole blood, taken in connection with sensitization to the hapten diphenylcyclopropenone (DPC). Receptor source: a woman in her late teens or twenties with alopecia areata. Some clones in this sample may be carry-over from other donors' samples. Both conserved end residues are part of each CDR3. D genes are given only for firm matches. Only part of the rows carry a size: once, few, many, or a class if the clone is expanded.

d_call,j_call,v_call,clone_size,cdr3_aa,cdr3_nt
.,TRBJ2-3,TRBV20-1,many,CSARPAGAQRSTDTQYF,TGCAGTGCTAGACCGGCCGGGGCGCAGAGAAGCACAGATACGCAGTATTTT
TRBD1,TRBJ2-1,TRBV14,.,CASRITGGAYNEQFF,TGTGCCAGCAGGATTACAGGGGGCGCATACAATGAGCAGTTCTTC
.,TRBJ2-1,TRBV28,many,CASSQSSGTDYNEQFF,TGTGCCAGCAGCCAGTCCTCCGGCACAGACTACAATGAGCAGTTCTTC
TRBD1,TRBJ1-4,TRBV7-2,.,CASSTQTGYNEKLFF,TGTGCCAGCAGCACCCAGACAGGGTATAATGAAAAACTGTTTTTT
TRBD1,TRBJ2-5,TRBV5-1,.,CASSLGGTAQETQYF,TGCGCCAGCAGCTTGGGAGGGACAGCTCAAGAGACCCAGTACTTC
.,TRBJ1-1,TRBV7-9,.,CASSLRGGAEAFF,TGTGCCAGCAGCTTAAGGGGAGGCGCTGAAGCTTTCTTT
.,TRBJ1-2,TRBV12-3/TRBV12-4,.,CASRSDGPYGYTF,TGTGCCAGCAGAAGTGACGGACCCTATGGCTACACCTTC
.,TRBJ1-6,TRBV18,few,CASSDGGSHNSPLHF,TGTGCCAGCTCCGACGGAGGGAGCCATAATTCACCCCTCCACTTT
.,TRBJ1-5,TRBV4-3,.,CASSLSWAEGNQPQHF,TGCGCCAGCAGCCTTTCTTGGGCAGAGGGCAATCAGCCCCAGCATTTT
.,TRBJ1-6,TRBV5-1,.,CASRYDRKDSPLHF,TGCGCCAGCAGATACGACAGGAAGGATTCACCCCTCCACTTT
.,TRBJ2-6,TRBV6-2/TRBV6-3,many,CASSYSDGSGANVLTF,TGTGCCAGCAGTTACTCGGATGGTTCTGGGGCCAACGTCCTGACTTTC
.,TRBJ1-5,TRBV5-6,many,CASSLAGTLNQPQHF,TGTGCCAGCAGCTTGGCTGGCACCCTCAATCAGCCCCAGCATTTT
TRBD1,TRBJ2-2,TRBV7-8,.,CASSLNAGQGANTGELFF,TGTGCCAGCAGCTTAAACGCGGGACAGGGGGCGAACACCGGGGAGCTGTTTTTT
TRBD2,TRBJ2-1,TRBV7-2,few,CASSFQAGGEEQFF,TGTGCCAGCAGCTTTCAAGCGGGGGGAGAAGAGCAGTTCTTC
.,TRBJ1-1,TRBV27,few,CASSLSISAGEGTEAFF,TGTGCCAGCAGTTTATCGATTTCCGCAGGGGAGGGCACTGAAGCTTTCTTT
.,TRBJ1-6,TRBV5-1,.,CASSLDSGRSNSPLHF,TGCGCCAGCAGCTTGGACTCCGGGCGATCGAATTCACCCCTCCACTTT
.,TRBJ1-5,TRBV6-5,many,CASSFTGGGNQPQHF,TGTGCCAGCAGTTTTACGGGAGGAGGCAATCAGCCCCAGCATTTT
.,TRBJ1-2,TRBV27,many,CASSLGIPANYGYTF,TGTGCCAGCAGTTTAGGCATCCCAGCGAACTATGGCTACACCTTC
.,TRBJ2-7,TRBV6-2/TRBV6-3,many,CASSYRHLARPYEQYF,TGTGCCAGCAGTTACCGTCACCTCGCCCGGCCCTACGAGCAGTACTTC
.,TRBJ2-5,TRBV29-1,few,CSVEEVQETQYF,TGCAGCGTTGAAGAGGTCCAAGAGACCCAGTACTTC
TRBD1,TRBJ2-7,TRBV29-1,.,CSVEGDRDRGHEQYF,TGCAGCGTTGAGGGGGACCGGGACAGGGGTCACGAGCAGTACTTC
.,TRBJ1-1,TRBV3-1,.,CASPWWDNENTEAFF,TGTGCCAGCCCCTGGTGGGACAATGAAAACACTGAAGCTTTCTTT
.,TRBJ1-3,TRBV6-5,many,CASSSSLGAGNTIYF,TGTGCCAGCAGTTCCTCGCTAGGCGCTGGAAACACCATATATTTT
TRBD2,TRBJ2-3,TRBV4-2,many,CASSQASGGGSDTQYF,TGTGCCAGCAGCCAGGCTAGCGGGGGGGGCTCAGATACGCAGTATTTT
.,TRBJ2-7,TRBV27,.,CSGGRDQYEQYF,TGTTCAGGAGGCAGGGACCAATACGAGCAGTACTTC
.,TRBJ1-2,TRBV12-3/TRBV12-4,.,CASSPTSLPGGYTF,TGTGCCAGCAGTCCTACATCCCTACCCGGCGGCTACACCTTC
TRBD1,TRBJ1-1,TRBV20-1,.,CSASGGARGTEAFF,TGCAGTGCTAGTGGGGGAGCCAGGGGGACTGAAGCTTTCTTT
.,TRBJ1-4,TRBV28,few,CASREGGLNEKLFF,TGTGCCAGCAGGGAGGGGGGTTTAAATGAAAAACTGTTTTTT
TRBD1,TRBJ2-2,TRBV11-3,few,CASSQGAVAGELFF,TGTGCCAGCAGCCAGGGGGCCGTGGCCGGGGAGCTGTTTTTT
TRBD1,TRBJ1-1,TRBV5-4,few,CASSIRQGGYTEAFF,TGTGCCAGCAGCATAAGACAGGGTGGGTACACTGAAGCTTTCTTT
TRBD1,TRBJ2-7,TRBV2,many,CASSGQGIHEQYF,TGTGCCAGCAGTGGACAGGGGATCCACGAGCAGTACTTC
.,TRBJ1-5,TRBV4-2,.,CASSQEMRNQPQHF,TGTGCCAGCAGCCAAGAGATGCGCAATCAGCCCCAGCATTTT
.,TRBJ1-5,TRBV28,few,CASSIRQERGPQHF,TGTGCCAGCAGTATCCGACAGGAAAGAGGGCCCCAGCATTTT
.,TRBJ1-5,TRBV6-2/TRBV6-3,many,CASSYWTGNQPQHF,TGTGCCAGCAGTTATTGGACAGGCAATCAGCCCCAGCATTTT
.,TRBJ1-1,TRBV29-1,many,CSVERSQRTEAFF,TGCAGCGTTGAAAGGTCCCAAAGGACTGAAGCTTTCTTT
TRBD1,TRBJ1-1,TRBV29-1,many,CSVRQGDTEAFF,TGCAGCGTCCGACAGGGGGACACTGAAGCTTTCTTT
.,TRBJ1-1,TRBV29-1,.,CSGRRRGLSEAFF,TGCAGCGGACGAAGAAGGGGCTTGAGTGAAGCTTTCTTT
TRBD1,TRBJ1-2,TRBV5-5,many,CASSMGTGRYGYTF,TGTGCCAGCAGCATGGGGACAGGGAGATATGGCTACACCTTC
TRBD2,TRBJ2-3,TRBV20-1,few,CSAMAGGGTDTQYF,TGCAGTGCCATGGCGGGGGGAGGCACAGATACGCAGTATTTT
.,TRBJ1-5,TRBV6-2/TRBV6-3,few,CASVGQTRQPQHF,TGTGCCAGCGTAGGACAAACGAGACAGCCCCAGCATTTT
TRBD2,TRBJ2-3,TRBV20-1,.,CSAYSGGFTDTQYF,TGCAGTGCTTACAGCGGGGGATTCACAGATACGCAGTATTTT
TRBD1,TRBJ1-1,TRBV5-1,many,CASSLLTGLTEAFF,TGCGCCAGCAGCTTACTGACAGGGTTAACTGAAGCTTTCTTT
.,TRBJ1-6,TRBV5-6,many,CASSWARDAREALHF,TGTGCCAGCAGCTGGGCCCGGGACGCGAGGGAGGCCCTCCACTTT
TRBD1,TRBJ2-1,TRBV7-2,few,CASSLAGQLYNEQFF,TGTGCCAGCAGCTTAGCGGGACAGCTCTACAATGAGCAGTTCTTC
TRBD2,TRBJ2-1,TRBV29-1,few,CSVYGGGDEQFF,TGCAGCGTCTATGGGGGAGGGGATGAGCAGTTCTTC
.,TRBJ1-6,TRBV20-1,.,CSARAGVRNSPLHF,TGCAGTGCTAGGGCAGGGGTAAGGAATTCACCCCTCCACTTT
.,TRBJ2-5,TRBV6-2/TRBV6-3,many,CASSSVRVQETQYF,TGTGCCAGCAGTTCGGTCAGGGTCCAAGAGACCCAGTACTTC
.,TRBJ2-7,TRBV20-1,.,CSARGRGGYEQYF,TGCAGTGCTAGAGGCCGGGGTGGCTACGAGCAGTACTTC
TRBD1,TRBJ2-1,TRBV4-2,many,CASSQDLGQGVYNEQFF,TGTGCCAGCAGCCAAGATTTAGGGCAGGGGGTTTACAATGAGCAGTTCTTC
.,TRBJ2-7,TRBV4-1,few,CASSPLLGPYEQYF,TGCGCCAGCAGCCCCTTGCTGGGCCCCTACGAGCAGTACTTC
TRBD1,TRBJ1-2,TRBV7-3,.,CASSRTGGTNYGYTF,TGTGCCAGCAGCAGGACAGGGGGCACTAACTATGGCTACACCTTC
TRBD1,TRBJ1-2,TRBV7-9,.,CASSPPGTGGNGYTF,TGTGCCAGCAGCCCTCCAGGGACAGGGGGAAATGGCTACACCTTC